Below, 7 T cell receptor beta chains from the same sample are listed, as sequenced in a study of CD8 T cells in Susac syndrome. The RNA input was 0.5 to 1 ug, and it was reverse transcribed with random hexamers. Each CDR3 protein is one row after TCRdb ran MiXCR on the immunoSEQ multiplex PCR reads. The sample consists of approximately 120,000 distinct CDR3 sequences, 85% to 95% of them appearing once. Sequencing was performed on CD8+ T cells from PBMCs. The receptors derive from a human donor with multiple sclerosis.

V and J are TRBV30 and TRBJ1-1; the D is unclear. This CDR3 comprises 14 residues. V shed 7 bases and J shed 1 base, with 16 bases lying between them. The V gene's germline CDR1 is GTSNPN and CDR2 SVGIG (reference sequence). DNA for the CDR3: TGTGCCTCACACCCAGCGATAAGGAACACTGAAGCTTTCTTT. This codes for CASHPAIRNTEAFF.

The chain is built from TRBV5-6 and TRBJ1-5; D possibly corresponds to TRBD1 (5 bases). The CDR3 spans 16 residues. CDR1 and CDR2 (germline): SGHDT, YYEEEE. V shed 3 bases and J shed 1 base, with 14 bases lying between them. CDR3 DNA sequence: TGTGCCAGCAGCTACACTCAGGGTGGGAGCAATCAGCCCCAGCATTTT. Its translation: CASSYTQGGSNQPQHF.

This chain connects TRBV9 to TRBJ1-5; TRBD1 agrees at 7 bases. The length of the CDR3 is 15 residues. The germline CDR1 and CDR2 sequences are SGDLS and YYNGEE. V lost 4 bases and J lost 4; bases outside the gene matches: 8. CDR3 DNA: TGTGCCAGCAGCACCTACTACAGGGGTAATCAGCCCCAGCATTTT. It translates to CASSTYYRGNQPQHF. Complete variable domain (other parts from reference TRBV9 and TRBJ1-5): DSGVTQTPKHLITATGQRVTLRCSPRSGDLSVYWYQQSLDQGLQFLIQYYNGEERAKGNILERFSAQQFPDLHSELNLSSLELGDSALYFCASSTYYRGNQPQHFGDGTRLSIL.

The chain uses TRBV9 and TRBJ2-7; the D gene is possibly TRBD2 (7 bases). This CDR3 comprises 17 residues. Germline V gene data show CDR1 as SGDLS and CDR2 as YYNGEE. The V and J ends lost 0 bases and 3 bases respectively, with 19 bases between them. CDR3 sequence reads: CASSVGRRGAHYYEQYV. DNA for the CDR3: TGTGCCAGCAGCGTAGGGCGTCGGGGGGCTCACTACTACGAGCAGTACGTC.

This clonotype was counted only a few times. This chain uses TRBV12-3 or TRBV12-4 with TRBJ2-7; D perhaps matches TRBD2 (6 bases). The V and J ends lost 6 bases and 2 bases respectively, with 11 bases between them. The CDR3 loop spans 13 amino acids. Written as DNA, the CDR3 is TGTGCCAGCAGCCCCGGGAGTCCCTACGAGCAGTACGTC. Encoded protein: CASSPGSPYEQYV.

The rearrangement links TRBV5-4 to TRBJ2-7; 11 positions match TRBD1. The CDR3 is made up of 15 amino acids. The germline gives CDR1 SGHNT, CDR2 YYREEE (reference sequence). V lost 10 bases to trimming and J lost 4 bases; unmatched junction nucleotides: 13. This chain's CDR3 is CASTWMGQGEYEQYV. In nucleotides, the CDR3 is TGTGCCTCAACTTGGATGGGACAGGGGGAATACGAGCAGTACGTC.

The gene calls are TRBV6-1 and TRBJ1-5, with D unclear. CDR3 length equals 14 residues. Per the germline V gene, CDR1 is MNHNS and CDR2 is SASEGT. Trimming removed 6 bases at V and 7 bases at J, with 16 bases between. This CDR3 reads CASSLDSPTQPQHF. The CDR3 bases are TGTGCCAGCAGCCTCGACTCTCCTACCCAGCCCCAGCATTTT.